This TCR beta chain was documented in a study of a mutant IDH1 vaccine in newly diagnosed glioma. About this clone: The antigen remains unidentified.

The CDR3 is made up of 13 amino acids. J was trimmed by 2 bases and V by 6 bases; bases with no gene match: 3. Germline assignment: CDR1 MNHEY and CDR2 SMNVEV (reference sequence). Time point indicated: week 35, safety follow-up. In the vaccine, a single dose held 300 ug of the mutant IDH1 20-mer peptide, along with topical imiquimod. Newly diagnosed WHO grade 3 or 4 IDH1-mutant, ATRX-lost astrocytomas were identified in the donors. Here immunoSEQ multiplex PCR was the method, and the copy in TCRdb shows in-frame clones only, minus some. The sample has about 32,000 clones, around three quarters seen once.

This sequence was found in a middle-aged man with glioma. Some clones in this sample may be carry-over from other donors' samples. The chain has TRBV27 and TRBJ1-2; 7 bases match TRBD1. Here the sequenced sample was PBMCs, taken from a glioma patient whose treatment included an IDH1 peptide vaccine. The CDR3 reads CASSPGQNYGYTF. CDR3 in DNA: TGTGCCAGCAGCCCGGGACAGAACTATGGCTACACCTTC.